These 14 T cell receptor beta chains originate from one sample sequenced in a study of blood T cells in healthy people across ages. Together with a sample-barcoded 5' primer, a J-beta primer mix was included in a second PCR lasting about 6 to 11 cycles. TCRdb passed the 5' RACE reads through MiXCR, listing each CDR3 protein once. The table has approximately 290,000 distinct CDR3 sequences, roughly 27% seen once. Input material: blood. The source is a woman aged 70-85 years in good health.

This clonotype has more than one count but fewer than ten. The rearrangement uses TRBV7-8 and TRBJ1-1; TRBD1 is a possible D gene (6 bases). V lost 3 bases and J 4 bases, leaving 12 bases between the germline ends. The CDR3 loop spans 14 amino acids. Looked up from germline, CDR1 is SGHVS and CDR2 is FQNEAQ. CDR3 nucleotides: TGTGCCAGCAGCTTTGCAGGGGAGGGCACTGAAGCTTTCTTT. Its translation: CASSFAGEGTEAFF.

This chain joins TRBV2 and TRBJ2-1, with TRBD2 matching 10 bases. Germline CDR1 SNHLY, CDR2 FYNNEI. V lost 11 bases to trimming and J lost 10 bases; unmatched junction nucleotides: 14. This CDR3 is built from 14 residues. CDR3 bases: TGTGCCGGTAAAAGCGGGAGGGCCTGGGAGGAGCAGTTCTTC. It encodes CAGKSGRAWEEQFF.

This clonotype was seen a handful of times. CDR3 nucleotides: TGTGCCAGTAGGGGGTCCCCTTTGGATGAGCAGTTCTTC. Translating it yields CASRGSPLDEQFF. This rearrangement joins TRBV19 to TRBJ2-5; the D is unclear. The J call may not be correct, given that the DNA end is closer to TRBJ2-1. The CDR3 length is 13 residues. Germline V gene lookup returns CDR1 LNHDA and CDR2 SQIVND (reference sequence).

The CDR3 is CASSLIVGNEQFF. The CDR3 nucleotides are TGCGCCAGCAGCTTGATTGTGGGCAATGAGCAGTTCTTC. The chain carries TRBV5-1 and TRBJ2-1; the D is unclear. This CDR3 spans 13 amino acids. Germline V CDR1 and CDR2: SGHRS, YFSETQ. Deletions cut 1 base from V and 6 bases from J, with 8 bases between.

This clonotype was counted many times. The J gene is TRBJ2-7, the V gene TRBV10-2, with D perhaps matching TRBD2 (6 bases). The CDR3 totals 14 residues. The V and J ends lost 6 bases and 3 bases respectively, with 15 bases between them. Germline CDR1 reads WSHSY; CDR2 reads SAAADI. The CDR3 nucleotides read TGCGCCAGCAGGGGGGGACGGAAGAGCTACGAGCAGTACTTC. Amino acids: CASRGGRKSYEQYF.

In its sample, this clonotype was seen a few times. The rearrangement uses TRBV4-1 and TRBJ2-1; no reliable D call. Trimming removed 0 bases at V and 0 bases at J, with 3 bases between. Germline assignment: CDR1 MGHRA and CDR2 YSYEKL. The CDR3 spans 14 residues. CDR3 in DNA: TGCGCCAGCAGCCAAGAAGGCTCCTACAATGAGCAGTTCTTC. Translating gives CASSQEGSYNEQFF.

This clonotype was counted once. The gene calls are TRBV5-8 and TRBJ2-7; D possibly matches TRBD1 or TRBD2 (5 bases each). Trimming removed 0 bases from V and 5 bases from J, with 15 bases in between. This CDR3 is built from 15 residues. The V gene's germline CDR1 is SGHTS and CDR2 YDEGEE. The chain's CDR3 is CASSLERAGRNEQYF. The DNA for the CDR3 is TGTGCCAGCAGCTTGGAGAGGGCAGGGCGAAACGAGCAGTACTTC.

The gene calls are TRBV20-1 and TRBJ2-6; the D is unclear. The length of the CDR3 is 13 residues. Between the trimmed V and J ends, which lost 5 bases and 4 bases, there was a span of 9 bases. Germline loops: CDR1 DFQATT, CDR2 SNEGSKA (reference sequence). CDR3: CSAPVAGANVLTF. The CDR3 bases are TGCAGTGCTCCCGTGGCGGGGGCCAACGTCCTGACTTTC.

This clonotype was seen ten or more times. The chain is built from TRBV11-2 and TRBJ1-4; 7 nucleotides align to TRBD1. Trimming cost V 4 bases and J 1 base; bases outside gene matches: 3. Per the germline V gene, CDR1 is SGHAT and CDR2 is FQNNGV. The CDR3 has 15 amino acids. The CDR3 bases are TGTGCCAGCAGCTCATACAGGGGAACTAATGAAAAACTGTTTTTT. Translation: CASSSYRGTNEKLFF.

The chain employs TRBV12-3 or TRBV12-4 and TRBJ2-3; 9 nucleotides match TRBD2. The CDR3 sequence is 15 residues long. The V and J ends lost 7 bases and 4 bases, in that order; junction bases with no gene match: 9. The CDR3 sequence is CASNRFSGSADTQYF. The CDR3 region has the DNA TGTGCCAGCAATCGGTTTAGCGGGAGCGCAGATACGCAGTATTTT.

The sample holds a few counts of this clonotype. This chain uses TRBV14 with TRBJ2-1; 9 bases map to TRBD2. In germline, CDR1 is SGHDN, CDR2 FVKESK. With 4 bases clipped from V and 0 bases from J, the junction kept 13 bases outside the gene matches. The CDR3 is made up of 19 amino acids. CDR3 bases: TGTGCCAGCAGCCCTCCCTCCGGTCTAGCGGGGTTCTCCTACAATGAGCAGTTCTTC. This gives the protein CASSPPSGLAGFSYNEQFF.

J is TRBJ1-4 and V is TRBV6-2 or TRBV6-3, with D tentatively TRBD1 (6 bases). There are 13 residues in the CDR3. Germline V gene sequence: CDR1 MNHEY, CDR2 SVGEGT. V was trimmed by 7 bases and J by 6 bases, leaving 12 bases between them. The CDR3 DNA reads TGTGCCAGCAAACGGGACATGGATGAAAAACTGTTTTTT. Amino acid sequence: CASKRDMDEKLFF.

The CDR3 region is CAWNMAGSLNTEAFF. The CDR3 DNA follows: TGTGCCTGGAATATGGCAGGCTCCTTGAACACTGAAGCTTTCTTT. V is TRBV30 and J is TRBJ1-1; the D is unclear. This CDR3 comprises 15 residues. Germline-derived CDR1 and CDR2 are GTSNPN and SVGIG (reference sequence). Between the trimmed V and J ends, which lost 4 bases and 0 bases, there was a span of 15 bases.

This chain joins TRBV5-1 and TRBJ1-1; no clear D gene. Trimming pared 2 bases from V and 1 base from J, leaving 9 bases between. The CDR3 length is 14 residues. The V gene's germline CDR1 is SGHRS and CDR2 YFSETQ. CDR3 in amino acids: CASSFRERNTEAFF. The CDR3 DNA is TGCGCCAGCAGCTTTAGGGAACGGAACACTGAAGCTTTCTTT.